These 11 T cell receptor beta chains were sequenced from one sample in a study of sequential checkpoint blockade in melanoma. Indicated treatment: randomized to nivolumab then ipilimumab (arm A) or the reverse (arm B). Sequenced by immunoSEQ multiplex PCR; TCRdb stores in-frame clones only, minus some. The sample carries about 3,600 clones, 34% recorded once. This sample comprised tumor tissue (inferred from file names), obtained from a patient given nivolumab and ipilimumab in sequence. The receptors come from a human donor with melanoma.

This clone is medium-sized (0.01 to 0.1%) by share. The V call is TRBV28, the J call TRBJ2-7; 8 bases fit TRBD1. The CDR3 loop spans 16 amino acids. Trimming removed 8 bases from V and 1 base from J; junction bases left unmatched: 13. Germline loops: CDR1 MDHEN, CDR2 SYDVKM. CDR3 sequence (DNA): TGTGCCAGCCCCCCCTCGGGACAGGTCACATCCTACGAGCAGTACTTC. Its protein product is CASPPSGQVTSYEQYF. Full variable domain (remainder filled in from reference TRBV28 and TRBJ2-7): DVKVTQSSRYLVKRTGEKVFLECVQDMDHENMFWYRQDPGLGLRLIYFSYDVKMKEKGDIPEGYSVSREKKERFSLILESASTNQTSMYLCASPPSGQVTSYEQYFGPGTRLTVT.

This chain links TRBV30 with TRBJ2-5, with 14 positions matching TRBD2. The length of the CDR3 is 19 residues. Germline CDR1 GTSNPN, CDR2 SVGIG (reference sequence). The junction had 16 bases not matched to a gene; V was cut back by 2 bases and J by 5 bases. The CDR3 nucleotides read TGTGCCTGGAGTCCCGGGACTAGCGGGAGAAGGTTCGGGTGGGAGACCCAGTACTTC. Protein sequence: CAWSPGTSGRRFGWETQYF.

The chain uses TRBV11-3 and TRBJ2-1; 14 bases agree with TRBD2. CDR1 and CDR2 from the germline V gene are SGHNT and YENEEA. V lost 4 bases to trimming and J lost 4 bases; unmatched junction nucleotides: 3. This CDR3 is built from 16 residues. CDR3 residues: CASSWTSGRRYNEQFF. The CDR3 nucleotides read TGTGCCAGCAGCTGGACTAGCGGGAGGCGTTACAATGAGCAGTTCTTC.

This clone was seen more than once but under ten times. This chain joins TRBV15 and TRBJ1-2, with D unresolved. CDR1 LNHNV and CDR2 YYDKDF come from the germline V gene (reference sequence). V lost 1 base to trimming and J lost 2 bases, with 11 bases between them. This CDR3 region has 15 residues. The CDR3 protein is CATSRARGDNYGYTF. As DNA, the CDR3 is TGTGCCACCAGCAGAGCTCGGGGTGACAACTATGGCTACACCTTC.

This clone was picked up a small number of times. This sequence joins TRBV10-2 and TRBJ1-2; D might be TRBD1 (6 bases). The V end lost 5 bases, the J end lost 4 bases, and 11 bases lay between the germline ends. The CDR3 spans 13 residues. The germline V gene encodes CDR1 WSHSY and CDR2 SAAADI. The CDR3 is CASSYPTGYGYTF. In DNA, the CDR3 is TGCGCCAGCAGTTATCCGACAGGCTATGGCTACACCTTC.

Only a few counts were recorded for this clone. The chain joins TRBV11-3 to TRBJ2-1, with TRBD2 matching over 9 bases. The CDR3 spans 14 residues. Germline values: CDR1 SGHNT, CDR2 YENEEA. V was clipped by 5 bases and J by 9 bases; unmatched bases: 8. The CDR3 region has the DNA TGTGCCAGCAGCCTAGGGACTAGCCGGGTTGAGCAGTTCTTC. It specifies CASSLGTSRVEQFF. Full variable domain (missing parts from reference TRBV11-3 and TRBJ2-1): EAGVVQSPRYKIIEKKQPVAFWCNPISGHNTLYWYLQNLGQGPELLIRYENEEAVDDSQLPKDRFSAERLKGVDSTLKIQPAELGDSAVYLCASSLGTSRVEQFFGPGTRLTVL.

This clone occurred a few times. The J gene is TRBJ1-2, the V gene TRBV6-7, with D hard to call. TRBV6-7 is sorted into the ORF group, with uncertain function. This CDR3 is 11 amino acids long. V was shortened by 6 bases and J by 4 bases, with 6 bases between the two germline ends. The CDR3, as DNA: TGTGCCAGCAGATACAGCTATGGCTACACCTTC. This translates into CASRYSYGYTF.

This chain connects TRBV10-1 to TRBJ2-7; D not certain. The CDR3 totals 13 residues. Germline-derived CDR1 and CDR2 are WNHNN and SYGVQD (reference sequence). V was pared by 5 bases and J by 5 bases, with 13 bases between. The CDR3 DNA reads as TGCGCCAGCAGTCAATTAGGGATCCACGAGCAGTACGTC. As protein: CASSQLGIHEQYV.

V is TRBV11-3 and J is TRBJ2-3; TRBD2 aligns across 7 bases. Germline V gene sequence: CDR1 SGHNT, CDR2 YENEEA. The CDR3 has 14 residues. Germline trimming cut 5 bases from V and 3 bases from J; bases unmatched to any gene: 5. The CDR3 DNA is TGTGCCAGCAGCCGGAATAGCGGGACAGATACGCAGTATTTT. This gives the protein CASSRNSGTDTQYF.

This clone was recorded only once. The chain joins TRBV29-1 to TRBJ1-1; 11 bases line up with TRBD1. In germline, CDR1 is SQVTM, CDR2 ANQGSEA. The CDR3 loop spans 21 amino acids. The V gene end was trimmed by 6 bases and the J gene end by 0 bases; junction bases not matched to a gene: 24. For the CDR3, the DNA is TGCAGCGTCCGGGACAGGGGGTTCGGGGCAACGCCTAGAGACATGAACACTGAAGCTTTCTTT. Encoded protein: CSVRDRGFGATPRDMNTEAFF.

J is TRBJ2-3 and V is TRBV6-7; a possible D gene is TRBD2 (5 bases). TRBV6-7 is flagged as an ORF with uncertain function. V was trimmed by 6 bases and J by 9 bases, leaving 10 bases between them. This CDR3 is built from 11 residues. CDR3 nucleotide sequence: TGTGCCAGCAGCGCAGGAGGCACGCAGTATTTT. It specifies CASSAGGTQYF.